What follows describes a single TCR beta chain. The CDR3 consists of 13 residues. TCRdb reprocessed the 5' RACE reads and reports one entry per CDR3 protein, with no DNA. The sample's table shows about 260,000 distinct CDR3 sequences. This entry comes from a study of T cells expressing NK-cell markers. The overall study: Sorted CD3+CD56+NKG2C+, CD3+CD56+NKG2C- and CD3+CD56-NKG2C+ T cells supplied TCR beta repertoires.

The receptor comes from a man between 18 and 35 years old in good health. The rearrangement uses TRBV12-3 or TRBV12-4 and TRBJ1-4; TCRdb's D call of TRBD1 is untestable without DNA. Sequenced: blood T cells: a sorted CD56 or NKG2C T cell subset, CD4+ or CD8+ T cells, or bulk PBMC T cells (not recorded which). The CDR3 sequence: CASMWQGIEKLFF.